The 17 T cell receptor beta chains listed next were all sequenced from one sample in a study of identical twins. TCRdb reprocessed the 5' RACE reads with MiXCR, giving one entry per CDR3 protein. This repertoire shows around 1.7 million distinct CDR3 sequences, about 31% found once; its top ten account for around 0.25%. Sample: cord blood. These receptors were collected from a newborn girl in good health.

This chain joins TRBV18 and TRBJ2-1, with 11 positions matching TRBD2. The junction had 8 bases not matched to a gene; V was cut back by 2 bases and J by 5 bases. CDR3 length: 17 residues. Germline lookup yields CDR1 KGHSH and CDR2 LQKENI. The CDR3 reads CASSPMASGGSDNEQFF. The DNA for the CDR3 is TGTGCCAGCTCACCAATGGCTAGCGGGGGGAGCGACAATGAGCAGTTCTTC.

The rearrangement joins TRBV29-1 to TRBJ2-7, with TRBD2 as a possible D gene (6 bases). Germline values: CDR1 SQVTM, CDR2 ANQGSEA. The V end lost 4 bases, the J end lost 2 bases, and 18 bases lay between the germline ends. The CDR3 covers 15 residues. CDR3 in amino acids: CSVGFLGGSPYEQYF. The CDR3 coding sequence is TGCAGCGTTGGGTTCTTGGGGGGAAGCCCCTACGAGCAGTACTTC.

This clonotype appeared a few times. J is TRBJ2-4 and V is TRBV2; D is tentatively TRBD1 or TRBD2 (5 bases each). The closer fit of TRBJ2-5 to the DNA end suggests the J call may be wrong. This CDR3 is 12 amino acids long. Germline values: CDR1 SNHLY, CDR2 FYNNEI. Here the CDR3 reads CASELGAETQYF. The DNA for the CDR3 is TGTGCCAGCGAACTAGGGGCGGAGACCCAGTACTTC.

The V call is TRBV28, the J call TRBJ2-7; TRBD2 is a possible D gene (6 bases). The CDR3 covers 17 residues. Germline assignment: CDR1 MDHEN and CDR2 SYDVKM. V was pared by 4 bases and J by 4 bases, with 23 bases between. The CDR3 DNA is TGTGCCAGCAGTTCAGACCCCAGACTAGACGGGTTATACGAGCAGTACTTC. It yields the protein CASSSDPRLDGLYEQYF. Based on the CDR3 plus reference TRBV28 and TRBJ2-7, the full variable domain is DVKVTQSSRYLVKRTGEKVFLECVQDMDHENMFWYRQDPGLGLRLIYFSYDVKMKEKGDIPEGYSVSREKKERFSLILESASTNQTSMYLCASSSDPRLDGLYEQYFGPGTRLTVT.

This clonotype was observed a handful of times. The rearrangement links TRBV20-1 to TRBJ2-1; D is possibly TRBD2 (6 bases). CDR3 length: 14 amino acids. V dropped 5 bases and J dropped 4 bases, with 15 bases sitting between them. From germline, CDR1 is DFQATT and CDR2 SNEGSKA (reference sequence). The CDR3 loop reads CSASRDWIYNEQFF. CDR3 in DNA: TGCAGTGCTTCTCGGGACTGGATATACAATGAGCAGTTCTTC.

This clonotype appeared a few times. The CDR3, as DNA: TGTGCCAGCAGCCAGAAGACAGGATTGTATGGCTACACCTTC. Its protein is CASSQKTGLYGYTF. The rearrangement uses TRBV3-1 and TRBJ1-2; TRBD1 might be the D (6 bases). The V gene's germline CDR1 is LGHDT and CDR2 YNNKEL (reference sequence). The CDR3 is made up of 14 amino acids. V was clipped by 3 bases and J by 5 bases, with 13 bases between them.

This clonotype has only a few counts. This chain uses TRBV10-3 with TRBJ2-7; no clear D gene. Germline CDR1 reads ENHRY; CDR2 reads SYGVKD. Trimming cost V 0 bases and J 7 bases, with 19 bases left between them. The CDR3 consists of 16 residues. The DNA for the CDR3 is TGTGCCATCAGTGAGTCGACGGGCGGACCAGACAATGAGCAGTACTTC. As protein: CAISESTGGPDNEQYF.

This clonotype was observed a few times. The chain uses TRBV3-1 and TRBJ2-5, with D possibly being TRBD1 or TRBD2 (6 bases each). The germline V gene has CDR1 LGHDT and CDR2 YNNKEL (reference sequence). Trimming cost V 0 bases and J 2 bases, with 13 bases left between them. The CDR3 has 16 residues. CDR3 residues: CASSQDPGALQETQYF. As DNA, the CDR3 is TGTGCCAGCAGCCAAGATCCGGGGGCGCTACAAGAGACCCAGTACTTC.

In this sample, this clonotype turned up once. V is TRBV21-1 and J is TRBJ2-7; the D call TRBD2 from the table was never checked on the DNA. TRBV21-1 is reported as a pseudogene. This CDR3 has 17 amino acids. The CDR3 nucleotides read TGTGCCAGCATCCCACCACCCCGGACTAGCGGTATTAAGGAGCAGTACTTC. Its protein is CASIPPPRTSGIKEQYF.

As to this clonotype: The germline gene is not matched at one end of the junction; a read error may be the cause. This rearrangement joins TRBV6-5 to TRBJ2-3; 12 bases align to TRBD2. The germline CDR1 and CDR2 sequences are MNHEY and SVGAGI. This CDR3 comprises 17 residues. The CDR3 DNA reads as TGTGCCAACAGTTACGCTAGCGGGAGGGCCCGCACAGATACGCAGTATTTT. Translated: CANSYASGRARTDTQYF.

This clonotype has more than one count but fewer than ten. The chain uses TRBV20-1 and TRBJ2-7, with 7 bases lining up with TRBD2. Trimming at V came to 6 bases and at J to 1 base, leaving 9 bases not matched to a gene. Germline V gene lookup returns CDR1 DFQATT and CDR2 SNEGSKA (reference sequence). The CDR3 loop spans 14 amino acids. The DNA of the CDR3 is TGCAGTGCCCTGGGGCTAGCGGTTTCCTACGAGCAGTACTTC. Its protein is CSALGLAVSYEQYF.

This clonotype has more than one count but fewer than ten. This chain uses TRBV25-1 with TRBJ2-7; D is possibly TRBD1 or TRBD2 (5 bases each). The CDR3 covers 11 residues. Trimming took 7 bases from V and 6 from J, leaving 10 bases between them. Per germline, CDR1 MGHDK and CDR2 SYGVNS. The CDR3 DNA is TGTGCCAGCATGTGGGGGACCGAGCAGTACTTC. Its protein product is CASMWGTEQYF.

The chain is built from TRBV3-1 and TRBJ2-1; TRBD1 agrees at 7 bases. Germline V gives CDR1 LGHDT, CDR2 YNNKEL (reference sequence). The V gene end was trimmed by 10 bases and the J gene end by 4 bases; junction bases not matched to a gene: 4. The CDR3 sequence is 12 residues long. The CDR3 sequence is CATLGQYNEQFF. Written as DNA, the CDR3 is TGTGCCACCCTGGGACAGTACAATGAGCAGTTCTTC.

This chain uses TRBV5-1 with TRBJ1-2; no clear D. Germline V gene data show CDR1 as SGHRS and CDR2 as YFSETQ. The CDR3 loop spans 14 amino acids. Deletions cut 4 bases from V and 7 bases from J, with 17 bases between. This chain's CDR3 is CASSLGGREGGYTF. The CDR3 region has the DNA TGCGCCAGCAGCCTTGGAGGGAGGGAAGGTGGCTACACCTTC.

CDR3 DNA sequence: TGTGCCAGCAGTTTAGAGATGGGAGGCAATCAGCCCCAGCATTTT. It yields the protein CASSLEMGGNQPQHF. The rearrangement uses TRBV27 and TRBJ1-5; the D is unclear. Germline values: CDR1 MNHEY, CDR2 SMNVEV (reference sequence). V gave up 2 bases and J gave up 2 bases, with 10 bases separating them. The CDR3 is 15 residues long.

The V gene is TRBV2, the J gene TRBJ2-5, with 7 bases matching TRBD1. The germline V gene encodes CDR1 SNHLY and CDR2 FYNNEI. The CDR3 covers 12 residues. Losses at the gene ends were 9 bases for V and 0 bases for J; bases not matched to a gene: 1. CDR3 sequence reads: CARTGNQETQYF. CDR3 DNA sequence: TGTGCCAGGACAGGGAACCAAGAGACCCAGTACTTC.

The genes are TRBV4-2 and TRBJ2-7, with D possibly being TRBD2 (5 bases). Germline lookup yields CDR1 LGHNA and CDR2 YNFKEQ. V dropped 4 bases and J dropped 5 bases, with 18 bases sitting between them. CDR3 length equals 15 residues. The CDR3 coding sequence is TGTGCCAGCAGCCCTCTGGTAGAGGGCCGCGACGAGCAGTACTTC. It encodes CASSPLVEGRDEQYF.